The present entry profiles one TCR beta chain with its context. Germline CDR1 reads LNHDA; CDR2 reads SQIVND (reference sequence). There are 17 residues in the CDR3. Trimming removed 6 bases from V and 0 bases from J, with 20 bases in between. In the source study's methods: Reference gene primer amplification yielded estimated nucleated cell counts. Generated by immunoSEQ multiplex PCR, the TCRdb table keeps only in-frame clones and is missing some. V and J calls and clone size are those listed in that table; D and trimming were worked out from the DNA. This table has 100,000 to 120,000 clones, 85% appearing once. These data come from a study of blood T cell repertoires in COVID-19. Overall study context: The United States, Italy and Spain were the sources of the acute and convalescent COVID-19 samples. PBMCs, B-cell-depleted T cells, or T cells provided the cDNA or gDNA that made up the material.

The chain carries TRBV19 and TRBJ1-1; tentatively, D is TRBD1 (6 bases). This sequence was found in a man aged 40-50 years with acute or convalescent COVID-19. Sequencing input: peripheral blood. CDR3 protein: CASSRQDIRDMNTEAFF. In nucleotides, the CDR3 is TGTGCCAGTAGCCGACAGGACATACGTGATATGAACACTGAAGCTTTCTTT.